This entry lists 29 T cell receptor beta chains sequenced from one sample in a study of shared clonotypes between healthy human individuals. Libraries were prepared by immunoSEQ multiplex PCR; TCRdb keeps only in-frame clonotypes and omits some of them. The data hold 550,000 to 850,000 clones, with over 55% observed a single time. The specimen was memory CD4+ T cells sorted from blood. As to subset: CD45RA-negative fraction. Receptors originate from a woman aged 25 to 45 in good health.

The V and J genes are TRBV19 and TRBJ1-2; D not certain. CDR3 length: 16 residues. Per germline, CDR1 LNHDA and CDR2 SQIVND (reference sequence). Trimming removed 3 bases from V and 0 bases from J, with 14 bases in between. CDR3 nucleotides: TGTGCCAGTAGTATCTGGGAGGGAACCCCTAACTATGGCTACACCTTC. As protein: CASSIWEGTPNYGYTF.

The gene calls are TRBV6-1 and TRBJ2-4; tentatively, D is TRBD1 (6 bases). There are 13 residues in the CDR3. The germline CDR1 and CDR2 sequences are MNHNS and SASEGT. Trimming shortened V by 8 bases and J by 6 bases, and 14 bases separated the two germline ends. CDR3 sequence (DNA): TGTGCCAGCGGAAGGGGGAACATAAACATTCAGTACTTC. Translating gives CASGRGNINIQYF.

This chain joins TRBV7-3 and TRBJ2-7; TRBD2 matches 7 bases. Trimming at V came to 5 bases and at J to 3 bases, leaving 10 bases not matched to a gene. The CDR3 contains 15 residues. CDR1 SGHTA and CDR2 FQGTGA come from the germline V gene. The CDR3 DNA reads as TGTGCCAGCAGCGTCACTAGCGACCGAATCTACGAGCAGTACTTC. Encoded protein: CASSVTSDRIYEQYF.

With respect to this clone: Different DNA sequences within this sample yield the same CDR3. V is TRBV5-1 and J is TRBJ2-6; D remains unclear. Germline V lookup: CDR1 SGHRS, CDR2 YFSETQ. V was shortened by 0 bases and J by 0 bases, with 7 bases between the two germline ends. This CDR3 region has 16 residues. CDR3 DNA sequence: TGCGCCAGCAGCTTGGTCGGTTTCTCTGGGGCCAACGTCCTGACTTTC. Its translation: CASSLVGFSGANVLTF.

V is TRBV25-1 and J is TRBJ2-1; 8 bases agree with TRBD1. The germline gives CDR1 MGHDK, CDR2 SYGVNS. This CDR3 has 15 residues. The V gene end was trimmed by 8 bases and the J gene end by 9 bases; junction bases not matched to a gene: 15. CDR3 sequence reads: CASAPPDRVPGEQFF. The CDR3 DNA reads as TGTGCCAGCGCCCCGCCGGACAGGGTACCAGGTGAGCAGTTCTTC.

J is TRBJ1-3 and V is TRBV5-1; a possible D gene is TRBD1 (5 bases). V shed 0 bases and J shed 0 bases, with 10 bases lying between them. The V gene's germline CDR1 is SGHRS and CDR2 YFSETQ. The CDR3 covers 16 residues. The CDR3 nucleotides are TGCGCCAGCAGCTTGGTGGGGGGAAGCTCTGGAAACACCATATATTTT. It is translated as CASSLVGGSSGNTIYF.

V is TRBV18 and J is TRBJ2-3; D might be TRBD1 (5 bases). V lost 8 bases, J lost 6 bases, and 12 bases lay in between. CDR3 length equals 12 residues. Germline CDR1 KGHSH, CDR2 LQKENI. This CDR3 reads CASTPQADTQYF. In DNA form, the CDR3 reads TGTGCCAGCACTCCACAGGCGGATACGCAGTATTTT. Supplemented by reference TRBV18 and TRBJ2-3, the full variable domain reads NAGVMQNPRHLVRRRGQEARLRCSPMKGHSHVYWYRQLPEEGLKFMVYLQKENIIDESGMPKERFSAEFPKEGPSILRIQQVVRGDSAAYFCASTPQADTQYFGPGTRLTVL.

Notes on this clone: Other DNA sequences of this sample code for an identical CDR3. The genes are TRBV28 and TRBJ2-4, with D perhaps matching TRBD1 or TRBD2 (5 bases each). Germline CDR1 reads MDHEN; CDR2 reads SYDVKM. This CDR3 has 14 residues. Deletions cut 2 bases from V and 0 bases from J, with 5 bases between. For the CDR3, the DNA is TGTGCCAGCAGTTTAGGGGGAGCCAAAAACATTCAGTACTTC. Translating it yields CASSLGGAKNIQYF.

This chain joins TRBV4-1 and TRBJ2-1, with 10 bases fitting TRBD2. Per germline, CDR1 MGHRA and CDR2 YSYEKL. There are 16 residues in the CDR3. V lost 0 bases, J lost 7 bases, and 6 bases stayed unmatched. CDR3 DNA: TGCGCCAGCAGCCAAGATTCTAGCGGGGGACTTAATGAGCAGTTCTTC. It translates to CASSQDSSGGLNEQFF.

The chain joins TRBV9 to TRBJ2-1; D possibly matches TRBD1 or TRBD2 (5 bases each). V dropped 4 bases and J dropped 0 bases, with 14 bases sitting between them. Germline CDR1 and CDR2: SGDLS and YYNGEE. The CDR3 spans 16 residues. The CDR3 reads CASSSTRGNSYNEQFF. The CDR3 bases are TGTGCCAGCAGCTCGACGAGGGGAAACTCCTACAATGAGCAGTTCTTC.

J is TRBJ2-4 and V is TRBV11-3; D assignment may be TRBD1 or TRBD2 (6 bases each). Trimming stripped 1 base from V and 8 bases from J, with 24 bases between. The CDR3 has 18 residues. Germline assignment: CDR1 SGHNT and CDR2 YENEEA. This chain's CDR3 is CASSLARRGLRGMDIQYF. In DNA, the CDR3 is TGTGCCAGCAGCTTAGCCCGTCGGGGGCTGAGGGGCATGGACATTCAGTACTTC. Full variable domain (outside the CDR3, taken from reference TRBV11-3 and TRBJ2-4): EAGVVQSPRYKIIEKKQPVAFWCNPISGHNTLYWYLQNLGQGPELLIRYENEEAVDDSQLPKDRFSAERLKGVDSTLKIQPAELGDSAVYLCASSLARRGLRGMDIQYFGAGTRLSVL.

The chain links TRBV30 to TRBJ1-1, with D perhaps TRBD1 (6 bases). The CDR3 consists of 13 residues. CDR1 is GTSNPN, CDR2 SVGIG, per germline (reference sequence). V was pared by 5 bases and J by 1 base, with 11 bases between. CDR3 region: CAWEAGQNTEAFF. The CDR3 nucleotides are TGTGCCTGGGAGGCGGGACAGAACACTGAAGCTTTCTTT.

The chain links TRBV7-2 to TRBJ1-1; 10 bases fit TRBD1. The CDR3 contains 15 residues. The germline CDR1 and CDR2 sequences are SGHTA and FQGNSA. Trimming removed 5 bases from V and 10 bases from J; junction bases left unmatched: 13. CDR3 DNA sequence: TGTGCCAGCAGCCAAAACCCGGGACAGGGGTTAGTAGCTTTCTTT. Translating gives CASSQNPGQGLVAFF.

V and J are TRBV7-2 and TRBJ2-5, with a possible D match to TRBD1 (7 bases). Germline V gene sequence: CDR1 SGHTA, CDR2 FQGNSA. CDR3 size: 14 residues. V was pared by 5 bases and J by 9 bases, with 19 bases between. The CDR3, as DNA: TGTGCCAGCAGCCGAAGGACTACCAGGGGGGCCCAGTACTTC. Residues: CASSRRTTRGAQYF.

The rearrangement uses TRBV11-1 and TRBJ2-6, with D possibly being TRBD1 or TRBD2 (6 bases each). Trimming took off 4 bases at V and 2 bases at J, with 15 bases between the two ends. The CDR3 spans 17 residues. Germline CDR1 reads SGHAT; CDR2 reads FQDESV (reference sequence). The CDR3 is CASSSGGRVPGANVLTF. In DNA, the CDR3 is TGTGCCAGCAGCTCCGGGGGCAGGGTGCCTGGGGCCAACGTCCTGACTTTC.

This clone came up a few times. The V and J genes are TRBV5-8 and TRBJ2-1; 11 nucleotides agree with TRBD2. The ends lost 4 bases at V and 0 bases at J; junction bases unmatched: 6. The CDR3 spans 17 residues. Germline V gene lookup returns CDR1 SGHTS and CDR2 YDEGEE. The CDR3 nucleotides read TGTGCCAGCAGCCTGGGACTAGCGGTCACCTCCTACAATGAGCAGTTCTTC. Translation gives CASSLGLAVTSYNEQFF.

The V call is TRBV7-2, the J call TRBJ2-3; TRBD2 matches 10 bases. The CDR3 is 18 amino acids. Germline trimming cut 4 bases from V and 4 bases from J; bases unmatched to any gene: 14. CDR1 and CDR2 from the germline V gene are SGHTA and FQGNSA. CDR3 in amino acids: CASSSQSGLAGAADTQYF. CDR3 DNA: TGTGCCAGCAGCTCTCAGTCAGGGCTAGCGGGAGCCGCAGATACGCAGTATTTT.

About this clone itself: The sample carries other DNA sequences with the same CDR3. CDR3: CASSLAGSSYNEQFF. DNA for the CDR3: TGTGCCAGCAGCTTAGCGGGATCCTCCTACAATGAGCAGTTCTTC. The V gene is TRBV7-2, the J gene TRBJ2-1; D is undetermined. The germline V gene has CDR1 SGHTA and CDR2 FQGNSA. The length of the CDR3 is 15 residues. V lost 0 bases and J 0 bases, leaving 6 bases between the germline ends.

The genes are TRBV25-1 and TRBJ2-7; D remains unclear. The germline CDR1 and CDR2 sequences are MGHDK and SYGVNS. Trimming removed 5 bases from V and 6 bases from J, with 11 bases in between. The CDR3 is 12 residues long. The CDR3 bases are TGTGCCAGCAGTTCCCCGTGGGGCGAGCAGTACTTC. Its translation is CASSSPWGEQYF.

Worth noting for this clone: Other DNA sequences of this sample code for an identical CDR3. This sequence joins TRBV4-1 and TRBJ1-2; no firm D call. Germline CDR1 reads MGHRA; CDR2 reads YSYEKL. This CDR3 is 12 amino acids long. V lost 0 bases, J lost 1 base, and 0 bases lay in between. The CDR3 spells CASSQDNYGYTF. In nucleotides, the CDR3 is TGCGCCAGCAGCCAAGATAACTATGGCTACACCTTC.

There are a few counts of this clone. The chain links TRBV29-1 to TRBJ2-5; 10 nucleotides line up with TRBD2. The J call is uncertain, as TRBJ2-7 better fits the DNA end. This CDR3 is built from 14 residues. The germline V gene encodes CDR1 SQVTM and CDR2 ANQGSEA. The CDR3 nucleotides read TGCAGCGCCCGAGGGCCTAGCGGGAGCAGCGAGCAGTACTTC. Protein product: CSARGPSGSSEQYF.

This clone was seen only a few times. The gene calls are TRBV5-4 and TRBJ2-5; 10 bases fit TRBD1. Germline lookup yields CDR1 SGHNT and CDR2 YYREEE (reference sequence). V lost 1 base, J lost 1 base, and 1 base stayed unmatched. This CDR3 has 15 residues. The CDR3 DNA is TGTGCCAGCAGCTTGAGGGACAGGGGCCAAGAGACCCAGTACTTC. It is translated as CASSLRDRGQETQYF.

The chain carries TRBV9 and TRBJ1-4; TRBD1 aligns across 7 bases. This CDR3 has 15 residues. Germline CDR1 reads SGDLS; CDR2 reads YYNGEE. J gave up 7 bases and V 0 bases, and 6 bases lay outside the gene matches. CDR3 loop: CASSVGTGIGEKLFF. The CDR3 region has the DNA TGTGCCAGCAGCGTAGGGACAGGAATCGGTGAAAAACTGTTTTTT.

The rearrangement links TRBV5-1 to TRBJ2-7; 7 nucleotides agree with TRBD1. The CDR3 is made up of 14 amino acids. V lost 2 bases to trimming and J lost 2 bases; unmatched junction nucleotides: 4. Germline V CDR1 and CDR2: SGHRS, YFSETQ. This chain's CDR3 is CASSFTTGTYEQYF. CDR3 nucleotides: TGCGCCAGCAGCTTTACGACAGGGACCTACGAGCAGTACTTC. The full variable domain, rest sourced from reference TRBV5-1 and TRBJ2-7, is KAGVTQTPRYLIKTRGQQVTLSCSPISGHRSVSWYQQTPGQGLQFLFEYFSETQRNKGNFPGRFSGRQFSNSRSEMNVSTLELGDSALYLCASSFTTGTYEQYFGPGTRLTVT.

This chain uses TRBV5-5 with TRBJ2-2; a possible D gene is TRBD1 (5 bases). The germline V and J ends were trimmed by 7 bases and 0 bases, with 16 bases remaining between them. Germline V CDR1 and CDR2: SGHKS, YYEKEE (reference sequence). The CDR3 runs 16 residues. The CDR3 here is CASDLQGRPNTGELFF. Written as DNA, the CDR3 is TGTGCCAGCGATCTTCAGGGCCGCCCGAACACCGGGGAGCTGTTTTTT. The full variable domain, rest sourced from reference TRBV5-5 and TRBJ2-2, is DAGVTQSPTHLIKTRGQQVTLRCSPISGHKSVSWYQQVLGQGPQFIFQYYEKEERGRGNFPDRFSARQFPNYSSELNVNALLLGDSALYLCASDLQGRPNTGELFFGEGSRLTVL.

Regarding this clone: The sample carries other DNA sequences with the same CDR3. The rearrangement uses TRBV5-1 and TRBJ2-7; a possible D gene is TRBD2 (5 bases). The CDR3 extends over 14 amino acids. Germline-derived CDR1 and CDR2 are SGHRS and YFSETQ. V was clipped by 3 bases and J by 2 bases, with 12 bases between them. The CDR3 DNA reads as TGCGCCAGCAGCTCCAGCGGAACCCCCTACGAGCAGTACTTC. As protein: CASSSSGTPYEQYF.

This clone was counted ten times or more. Here the CDR3 DNA reads TGTGCCTGGAGTGGACCCGGGACAGTCAATCAGCCCCAGCATTTT. It codes for CAWSGPGTVNQPQHF. The chain links TRBV30 to TRBJ1-5, with TRBD1 matching 7 bases. With V trimmed by 1 base and J by 3 bases, 6 bases remained unmatched. This CDR3 comprises 15 residues. CDR1 GTSNPN and CDR2 SVGIG come from the germline V gene (reference sequence).

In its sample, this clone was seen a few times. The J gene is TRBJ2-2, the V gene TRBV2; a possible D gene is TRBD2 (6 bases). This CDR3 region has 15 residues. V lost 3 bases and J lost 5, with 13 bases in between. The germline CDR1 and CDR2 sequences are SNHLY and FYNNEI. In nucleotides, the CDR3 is TGTGCCAGCAGTGACTCTAGCGTAGTAACCGGGGAGCTGTTTTTT. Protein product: CASSDSSVVTGELFF.

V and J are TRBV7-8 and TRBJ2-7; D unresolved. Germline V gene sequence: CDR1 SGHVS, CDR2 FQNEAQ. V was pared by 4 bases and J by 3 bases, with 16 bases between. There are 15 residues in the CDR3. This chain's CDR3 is CASSSGRTSDYEQYF. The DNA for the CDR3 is TGTGCCAGCAGCTCTGGACGGACCTCTGACTACGAGCAGTACTTC.